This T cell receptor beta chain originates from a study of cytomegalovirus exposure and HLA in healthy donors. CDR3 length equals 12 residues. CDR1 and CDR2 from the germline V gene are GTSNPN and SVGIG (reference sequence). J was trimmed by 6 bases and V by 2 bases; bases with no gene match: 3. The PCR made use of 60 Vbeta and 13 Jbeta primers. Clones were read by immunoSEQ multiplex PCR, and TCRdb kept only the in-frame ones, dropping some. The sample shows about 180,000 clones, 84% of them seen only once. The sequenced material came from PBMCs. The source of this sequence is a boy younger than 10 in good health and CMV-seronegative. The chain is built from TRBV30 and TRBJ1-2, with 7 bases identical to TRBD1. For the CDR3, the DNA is TGTGCCTGGAGTAGACAGGGTGATGGCTACACCTTC. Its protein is CAWSRQGDGYTF.